This TCR beta chain was sequenced in a study of beta chain features in type 1 diabetes. Regarding the study as a whole: Insertions were fewer and deletions more numerous at VDJ junctions in type 1 diabetes patients. Shorter TCRB CDR3s, moderately but significantly so, marked every one of the four CD4+ subsets in Type 1 diabetes patients.

Sequencing targeted expressed TCRB transcripts, as all isolated RNA had been reverse transcribed. Generated by immunoSEQ multiplex PCR, the TCRdb table keeps only in-frame clones and is missing some. The data show around 180,000 clones, approximately 7.9% seen once. Regarding this clone: Its antigen is unidentified.

This CDR3 comprises 14 residues. Trimming cost V 5 bases and J 3 bases, with 13 bases left between them. Germline V gene data show CDR1 as SGHNT and CDR2 as YYREEE (reference sequence). The rearrangement uses TRBV5-4 and TRBJ2-3, with a possible D match to TRBD2 (6 bases). The receptor was isolated from a man younger than 35 with type 1 diabetes. The sequencing input was central memory CD4+ T cells from blood. CDR3 sequence reads: CASRGGTETDTQYF. CDR3 coding DNA: TGTGCCAGCAGGGGGGGAACGGAGACAGATACGCAGTATTTT.